This T cell receptor beta chain was obtained from a study of blood T cell repertoires in COVID-19. Turning to the study itself: The United States, Italy and Spain were the sources of the acute and convalescent COVID-19 samples.

The CDR3 contains 14 residues. Deletions cut 7 bases from V and 5 bases from J, with 16 bases between. The germline V gene encodes CDR1 SGDLS and CDR2 YYNGEE. The protocol was immunoSEQ multiplex PCR, while the TCRdb copy is restricted to in-frame clones and leaves out a portion. The profile covers a few hundred thousand clones, with about 90% appearing a single time and more than 1.2% taken by the ten largest. The sequenced material came from peripheral blood. This chain connects TRBV9 to TRBJ2-1; D might be TRBD2 (5 bases). This clonotype originated in a man older than 75 with acute or convalescent COVID-19. Written as DNA, the CDR3 is TGTGCCAGCTCCCCGACTCTAGCTAACAATGAGCAGTTCTTC. Protein product: CASSPTLANNEQFF.